The rows below give T cell receptor beta chains drawn from one sample of a study of cytomegalovirus exposure and HLA in healthy donors. Sequenced by immunoSEQ multiplex PCR; TCRdb stores in-frame clones only, minus some. The sample's table shows about 130,000 clones. The sample was PBMCs. These receptors were taken from a woman aged 55-69 years in good health and CMV-seronegative. Each CDR3 is given with its conserved first and last residue. D genes are given only for firm matches.

v_gene	d_gene	j_gene	len	CDR3nt	CDR3aa
TRBV9	NA	TRBJ1-1	13	TGTGCCAGCAGCGAAACAGGGAACACTGAAGCTTTCTTT	CASSETGNTEAFF
TRBV5-1	TRBD1	TRBJ2-2	18	TGCGCCAGCAGGGGGACAGGGCGAAAAGTCCTGAAATCCGGGGAGCTGTTTTTT	CASRGTGRKVLKSGELFF
TRBV2	TRBD2	TRBJ2-5	17	TGTGCCAGCAGTGTGCCTAGCGGGGGGCAATTCCAAGAGACCCAGTACTTC	CASSVPSGGQFQETQYF
TRBV6-1	NA	TRBJ1-3	14	TGTGCCAGCAGTGAATACGGGATGGGAAACACCATATATTTT	CASSEYGMGNTIYF
TRBV19	NA	TRBJ1-3	15	TGTGCCAGTACCTCAGTTTCATCAGGTGGAAACACCATATATTTT	CASTSVSSGGNTIYF
TRBV27	TRBD1	TRBJ1-1	18	TGTGCCAGCAGTTTATTGGGTTCTGGGACAGGGGGCGGCACTGAAGCTTTCTTT	CASSLLGSGTGGGTEAFF
TRBV6-5	NA	TRBJ1-4	14	TGTGCCAGCAGATTCTCAGCAACTAATGAAAAACTGTTTTTT	CASRFSATNEKLFF
TRBV9	NA	TRBJ1-2	14	TGTGCCAGCAGCCCACGCCACAGTAACTATGGCTACACCTTC	CASSPRHSNYGYTF
TRBV5-1	NA	TRBJ1-1	12	TGCGCCAGCAGCTTCGAGGGGGCTGAAGCTTTCTTT	CASSFEGAEAFF
TRBV2	TRBD1	TRBJ2-5	14	TGTGCCAGCAGATTGACAGGGGGCCAAGAGACCCAGTACTTC	CASRLTGGQETQYF
TRBV28	NA	TRBJ1-5	13	TGTGCCGGCAGGTGGGAGGGCAATCAGCCCCAGCATTTT	CAGRWEGNQPQHF
TRBV5-1	NA	TRBJ2-5	15	TGCGCCAGCAGCTTGGCCCCGGCAGGCAGGGAGACCCAGTACTTC	CASSLAPAGRETQYF
TRBV19	TRBD1	TRBJ1-5	16	TGTGCCAGTAGAATGGGGACAGGGTACTTCAATCAGCCCCAGCATTTT	CASRMGTGYFNQPQHF
TRBV10-1	NA	TRBJ2-7	11	TGCGCCAGCAGCGGCCCAGGCGAGCAGTACTTC	CASSGPGEQYF
TRBV19	TRBD1	TRBJ1-1	13	TGTGCCAGTAGTATAGGGACAGGTGGTGGAGCTTTCTTT	CASSIGTGGGAFF
TRBV6-1	NA	TRBJ1-2	14	TGTTCGACCTGGCGGGGGCCCACCAACTATGGCTACACCTTC	CSTWRGPTNYGYTF
TRBV6-6	NA	TRBJ1-3	15	TGTGCCAGCAGTTCGGACAGAATCGTTGGAAACACCATATATTTT	CASSSDRIVGNTIYF
TRBV5-6	NA	TRBJ1-6	17	TGTGCCAGCAGCATCAAGCCCACTAGCTCCTATAATTCACCCCTCCACTTT	CASSIKPTSSYNSPLHF
TRBV7-9	TRBD2	TRBJ2-1	13	TGTGCCAGCAGCTTTAGCGGGAGGTATGAGCAGTTCTTC	CASSFSGRYEQFF
TRBV6-5	TRBD2	TRBJ2-5	15	TGTGCCAGCAGTAAGACTAGCGGGGGTGAAGAGACCCAGTACTTC	CASSKTSGGEETQYF
TRBV6-1	TRBD2	TRBJ2-2	15	TGTGCCAGCAGAGGGACTAGCAGGAACACCGGGGAGCTGTTTTTT	CASRGTSRNTGELFF
TRBV6-5	TRBD1	TRBJ2-2	12	TGTGCCAGCAGGCAGGGGGCCGGGGAGCTGTTTTTT	CASRQGAGELFF